This TCR beta chain was sequenced for a study of HIV-infected patients and healthy controls. Around 530 ng RNA was reverse transcribed with alpha and beta constant-region primers. Using multiplexing indices, alpha and beta chain libraries were generated apart by chain-specific third strand synthesis. A single record per CDR3 protein comes from TCRdb applying MiXCR to the 5' RACE reads. Of some 15,000 distinct CDR3 sequences listed, roughly 7.7% are singletons. This clonotype was seen ten or more times. All unsorted peripheral T cells were captured because whole blood was used without fractionation. This TCR was sampled from an adult in good health. The sequenced sample consisted of blood.

The CDR3 sequence is CASSISRTAEQYF. The CDR3 nucleotides read TGTGCCAGTAGTATCTCCCGCACCGCCGAGCAGTACTTC. The chain recombines TRBV19 with TRBJ2-7; D is undetermined. This CDR3 has 13 amino acids. Trimming took 3 bases from V and 6 from J, leaving 12 bases between them. Germline loops: CDR1 LNHDA, CDR2 SQIVND (reference sequence).